These 20 T cell receptor beta chains were all obtained from the same sample, sequenced in a study of T cells after yellow fever vaccination. TCRdb fed the 5' RACE reads into MiXCR, producing one record per CDR3 protein. The sample has around 360,000 distinct CDR3 sequences, roughly 12% seen once. Sequencing used PBMCs, obtained on the day of the first yellow fever vaccination. The receptors derive from a man between 18 and 35 years old who received the YFV17D yellow fever vaccine.

The chain employs TRBV7-8 and TRBJ1-1; tentatively, D is TRBD1 (6 bases). CDR1 and CDR2 (germline): SGHVS, FQNEAQ. The V and J ends lost 5 bases and 6 bases respectively, with 16 bases between them. The length of the CDR3 is 14 residues. The CDR3 is CASSLSRGAAEAFF. CDR3 coding DNA: TGTGCCAGCAGCCTTTCAAGGGGGGCGGCTGAAGCTTTCTTT.

V usage is TRBV5-4 and J usage is TRBJ1-1; TRBD1 agrees at 7 bases. V lost 3 bases, J lost 3 bases, and 8 bases stayed unmatched. The CDR3 runs to 15 residues. Germline V CDR1 and CDR2: SGHNT, YYREEE (reference sequence). CDR3 DNA: TGTGCCAGCAGCTCGAAAGTAACAGGGGACACTGAAGCTTTCTTT. Amino acid sequence: CASSSKVTGDTEAFF.

This clonotype occurred a few times. The chain links TRBV7-7 to TRBJ2-1; TRBD1 agrees at 8 bases. The J segment lost 8 bases and the V segment lost 3 bases, leaving 9 bases of the junction unmatched. There are 15 residues in the CDR3. Germline V gene lookup returns CDR1 SSHAT and CDR2 FNYEAQ (reference sequence). The CDR3 spells CASSFGQGVYDEQFF. CDR3 DNA sequence: TGTGCCAGCAGCTTCGGACAGGGCGTCTATGATGAGCAGTTCTTC.

The count of this clonotype is one. This CDR3 reads CASSQAGLNTEAFF. DNA of the CDR3: TGCGCCAGCAGCCAAGCAGGGTTGAACACTGAAGCTTTCTTT. The chain is built from TRBV4-1 and TRBJ1-1, with D perhaps TRBD1 (5 bases). The CDR3 sequence is 14 residues long. The germline gives CDR1 MGHRA, CDR2 YSYEKL. Trimming took off 1 base at V and 0 bases at J, with 6 bases between the two ends.

Here the CDR3 reads CASQAYNEQFF. CDR3 bases: TGCGCCAGCCAAGCCTACAATGAGCAGTTCTTC. The chain has TRBV5-1 and TRBJ2-1; D gene ambiguous. Trimming took off 7 bases at V and 2 bases at J, with 4 bases between the two ends. The CDR3 loop spans 11 amino acids. In germline, CDR1 is SGHRS, CDR2 YFSETQ.

This chain joins TRBV20-1 and TRBJ2-7; D is unresolved. This CDR3 spans 14 amino acids. CDR1 and CDR2 from the germline V gene are DFQATT and SNEGSKA (reference sequence). V lost 4 bases and J lost 5, with 18 bases in between. CDR3 in DNA: TGCAGTGCTATCGGACCGAACCTCCCGAACGAGCAGTACGTC. Translating gives CSAIGPNLPNEQYV.

This clonotype was counted a few times. This chain joins TRBV4-3 and TRBJ1-1; D possibly corresponds to TRBD1 (5 bases). The CDR3 contains 19 residues. Trimming cost V 0 bases and J 0 bases, with 20 bases left between them. Germline CDR1 is LGHNA and CDR2 is YSLEER. The CDR3: CASSQDLGLPGRMNTEAFF. CDR3 DNA sequence: TGCGCCAGCAGCCAAGATCTCGGGTTACCGGGACGGATGAACACTGAAGCTTTCTTT.

This clonotype occurred a few times. The chain links TRBV15 to TRBJ1-2, with TRBD1 matching over 9 bases. Germline V gene sequence: CDR1 LNHNV, CDR2 YYDKDF (reference sequence). The CDR3 is made up of 13 amino acids. V was pared by 5 bases and J by 4 bases, with 2 bases of the junction left unmatched. The DNA of the CDR3 is TGTGCCACCAGCGAGACAGGGGGCTATGGCTACACCTTC. Residues: CATSETGGYGYTF.

The chain combines TRBV18 with TRBJ2-7, with D perhaps TRBD1 or TRBD2 (5 bases each). Per the germline V gene, CDR1 is KGHSH and CDR2 is LQKENI. The CDR3 is made up of 16 amino acids. Trimming cost V 6 bases and J 0 bases, with 18 bases left between them. This chain's CDR3 is CASSPGAERSSYEQYF. The CDR3 region has the DNA TGTGCCAGCTCCCCCGGGGCAGAGAGGAGCTCCTACGAGCAGTACTTC. The variable domain in full, with the rest retrieved from reference TRBV18 and TRBJ2-7, is NAGVMQNPRHLVRRRGQEARLRCSPMKGHSHVYWYRQLPEEGLKFMVYLQKENIIDESGMPKERFSAEFPKEGPSILRIQQVVRGDSAAYFCASSPGAERSSYEQYFGPGTRLTVT.

This clonotype occurred a few times. V gene TRBV12-3 or TRBV12-4 combines with J gene TRBJ2-2; possible D gene TRBD1, 6 bases. There are 15 residues in the CDR3. Trimming pared 2 bases from V and 4 bases from J, leaving 11 bases between. CDR3 sequence: CASSLRGMGTGELFF. Written as DNA, the CDR3 is TGTGCCAGCAGTTTAAGGGGGATGGGCACCGGGGAGCTGTTTTTT.

The V gene is TRBV27, the J gene TRBJ1-1; D is possibly TRBD1 (5 bases). Germline values: CDR1 MNHEY, CDR2 SMNVEV (reference sequence). V shed 1 base and J shed 7 bases, with 7 bases lying between them. CDR3 length equals 12 residues. The DNA of the CDR3 is TGTGCCAGCAGTTTATTGGGGGGTGAAGCTTTCTTT. Its protein product is CASSLLGGEAFF.

This clonotype has a count of ten or more. This chain uses TRBV6-1 with TRBJ1-6; D call uncertain. The CDR3 is 13 residues long. Germline assignment: CDR1 MNHNS and CDR2 SASEGT. The V end lost 5 bases, the J end lost 7 bases, and 9 bases lay between the germline ends. CDR3 in amino acids: CASSQQENSPLHF. CDR3 in DNA: TGTGCCAGCAGTCAACAAGAGAATTCACCCCTCCACTTT.

The chain uses TRBV20-1 and TRBJ1-2; D unresolved. Trimming shortened V by 3 bases and J by 8 bases, and 16 bases separated the two germline ends. This CDR3 is built from 13 residues. Germline CDR1 is DFQATT and CDR2 is SNEGSKA (reference sequence). The CDR3 here is CSASSFWGWGYTF. Written as DNA, the CDR3 is TGCAGTGCTAGTAGTTTCTGGGGTTGGGGCTACACCTTC.

This chain links TRBV12-3 or TRBV12-4 with TRBJ2-6; D possibly matches TRBD1 or TRBD2 (5 bases each). This CDR3 is 21 amino acids long. Deletions cut 3 bases from V and 2 bases from J, with 26 bases between. CDR3 coding DNA: TGTGCCAGCAGTTTCGTAGGATTTTTGGGACGGGGCTCAGCTGGGGCCAACGTCCTGACTTTC. This codes for CASSFVGFLGRGSAGANVLTF.

This clonotype was detected only a few times. The chain uses TRBV6-1 and TRBJ1-1; no clear D gene. Trimming stripped 0 bases from V and 4 bases from J, with 3 bases between. The germline V gene has CDR1 MNHNS and CDR2 SASEGT. This CDR3 comprises 12 residues. The CDR3 reads CASSEASTEAFF. Here the CDR3 DNA reads TGTGCCAGCAGTGAAGCTTCCACTGAAGCTTTCTTT.

The chain employs TRBV5-1 and TRBJ2-3, with D uncertain. In germline, CDR1 is SGHRS, CDR2 YFSETQ. This CDR3 is 13 amino acids long. V was clipped by 2 bases and J by 6 bases, with 10 bases between them. As DNA, the CDR3 is TGCGCCAGCAGCTTAGATTATGGGGATACGCAGTATTTT. It translates to CASSLDYGDTQYF.

The chain combines TRBV19 with TRBJ2-3; D tentatively reads TRBD1 or TRBD2 (6 bases each). Looked up from germline, CDR1 is LNHDA and CDR2 is SQIVND (reference sequence). Trimming left V 3 bases short and J 1 base short, with 11 bases between. CDR3 size: 15 residues. CDR3 sequence: CASSISGAGTDTQYF. The CDR3 DNA reads TGTGCCAGTAGTATCTCGGGGGCAGGCACAGATACGCAGTATTTT.

This clonotype was seen repeatedly, ten times or more. This chain uses TRBV7-2 with TRBJ2-1; TRBD2 aligns across 10 bases. The V gene end was trimmed by 0 bases and the J gene end by 5 bases; junction bases not matched to a gene: 7. This CDR3 is 17 amino acids long. Germline V gives CDR1 SGHTA, CDR2 FQGNSA. The CDR3 sequence is CASSLARLAGENNEQFF. The CDR3 nucleotides are TGTGCCAGCAGCTTAGCTCGGCTAGCGGGGGAAAACAATGAGCAGTTCTTC. The full variable domain, completed using reference TRBV7-2 and TRBJ2-1, is GAGVSQSPSNKVTEKGKDVELRCDPISGHTALYWYRQSLGQGLEFLIYFQGNSAPDKSGLPSDRFSAERTGGSVSTLTIQRTQQEDSAVYLCASSLARLAGENNEQFFGPGTRLTVL.

V is TRBV6-1 and J is TRBJ2-1, with D possibly called TRBD1 or TRBD2 (5 bases each). The V and J ends lost 8 bases and 0 bases respectively, with 11 bases between them. The length of the CDR3 is 14 residues. CDR1 is MNHNS and CDR2 is SASEGT in the germline V gene. This CDR3 is CASSAGSSYNEQFF. For the CDR3, the DNA is TGTGCCAGCTCGGCAGGGAGCTCCTACAATGAGCAGTTCTTC.

This clonotype was counted only a few times. The chain links TRBV5-6 to TRBJ2-6; D unresolved. The V gene lost 2 bases and the J gene lost 0 bases, with 9 bases spanning the gap. The CDR3 sequence is 16 residues long. CDR1 is SGHDT and CDR2 is YYEEEE in the germline V gene. The CDR3 protein is CASSFLGISGANVLTF. For the CDR3, the DNA is TGTGCCAGCAGCTTTCTCGGTATCTCTGGGGCCAACGTCCTGACTTTC.